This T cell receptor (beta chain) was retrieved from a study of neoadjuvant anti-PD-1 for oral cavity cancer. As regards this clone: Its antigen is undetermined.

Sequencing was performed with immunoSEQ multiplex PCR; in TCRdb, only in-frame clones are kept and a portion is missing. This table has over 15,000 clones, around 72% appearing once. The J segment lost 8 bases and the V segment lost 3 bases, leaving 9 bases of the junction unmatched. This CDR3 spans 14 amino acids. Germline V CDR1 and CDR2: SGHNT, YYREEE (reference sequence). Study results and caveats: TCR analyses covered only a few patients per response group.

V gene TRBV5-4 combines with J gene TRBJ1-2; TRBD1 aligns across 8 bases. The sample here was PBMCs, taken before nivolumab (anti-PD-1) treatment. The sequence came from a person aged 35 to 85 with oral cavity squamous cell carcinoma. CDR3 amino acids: CASSSIGQGRGYTF. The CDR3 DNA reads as TGTGCCAGCAGCTCGATTGGACAGGGCCGAGGCTACACCTTC.